These 5 T cell receptor beta chains were sequenced from one sample in a study of Graves' ophthalmopathy and Graves' hyperthyroidism. As the template, RNA transcripts were used to amplify TCR beta CDR3 regions. Second-round multiplex PCR came after a first-round RT-PCR that employed HTBI primers. TCRdb redid the calling of the multiplex PCR reads with MiXCR, one entry per CDR3 protein. The data contain hundreds of thousands of distinct CDR3 sequences, 40% of them singletons. Specimen: peripheral blood. These receptors all come from an adult man with Graves' ophthalmopathy.

This chain uses TRBV7-9 with TRBJ1-6; 8 nucleotides match TRBD1. After removal of 5 bases from V and 13 bases from J, the junction contained 10 bases not matched to a gene. CDR3 length equals 14 residues. Germline V CDR1 and CDR2: SEHNR, FQNEAQ (reference sequence). The CDR3 here is CASSAGQGNQPLHF. In DNA form, the CDR3 reads TGTGCCAGCAGCGCCGGACAGGGTAATCAGCCCCTCCACTTT. The whole variable domain, filled in from reference TRBV7-9 and TRBJ1-6, reads DTGVSQNPRHKITKRGQNVTFRCDPISEHNRLYWYRQTLGQGPEFLTYFQNEAQLEKSRLLSDRFSAERPKGSFSTLEIQRTEQGDSAMYLCASSAGQGNQPLHFGNGTRLTVT.

This clonotype occurred many times. The chain carries TRBV15 and TRBJ1-4, with D perhaps TRBD1 (6 bases). CDR3 length: 14 residues. V lost 9 bases, J lost 8 bases, and 19 bases lay in between. Germline CDR1 and CDR2: LNHNV and YYDKDF (reference sequence). The CDR3 reads CATGSGDFGEKLFF. CDR3 coding DNA: TGTGCCACTGGGTCAGGGGATTTTGGGGAAAAACTGTTTTTT.

The V call is TRBV25-1, the J call TRBJ2-3; D may match TRBD1 or TRBD2 (6 bases each). Germline assignment: CDR1 MGHDK and CDR2 SYGVNS. The CDR3 extends over 15 amino acids. Trimming left V 3 bases short and J 1 base short, with 11 bases between. The CDR3 here is CASSDLGGRTDTQYF. Written as DNA, the CDR3 is TGTGCCAGCAGTGATTTAGGGGGGCGCACAGATACGCAGTATTTT.

This clonotype came up a few times. A much larger clone sits a single nucleotide away, making a read error possible. V and J are TRBV29-1 and TRBJ2-7, with D possibly called TRBD1 or TRBD2 (7 bases each). This CDR3 has 13 residues. V was cut by 4 bases and J by 5 bases, with 15 bases left in between. Germline V gives CDR1 SQVTM, CDR2 ANQGSEA. As DNA, the CDR3 is TGCAGCGTTGGAAGGGCAGGGGGGGACGAGCAGTACTTC. It is translated as CSVGRAGGDEQYF.

The V and J genes are TRBV19 and TRBJ2-7, with 9 bases that match TRBD1. Germline V gene sequence: CDR1 LNHDA, CDR2 SQIVND (reference sequence). The CDR3 is made up of 14 amino acids. Trimming took 5 bases from V and 7 from J; bases not matched to a gene: 9. The CDR3 protein is CASSDRDRDEEQYF. CDR3 DNA: TGTGCCAGTAGTGACCGGGACAGGGATGAAGAGCAGTACTTC.